This entry is about one T cell receptor beta chain. The template used for profiling TCR beta VDJ and CDR3 was genomic DNA. TCRdb reanalysed the reads using MiXCR and keeps one entry per CDR3 protein. The table has 200,000 or so distinct CDR3 sequences, around 65% seen once. This sample is part of a study of CD8+CD57+ T cells in acquired aplastic anemia. There are 13 residues in the CDR3. V dropped 1 base and J dropped 2 bases, with 9 bases sitting between them. The germline gives CDR1 GTSNPN, CDR2 SVGIG (reference sequence). The specimen was sorted CD4+, CD8+, or CD8+CD57+ T cells (not recorded which) from PBMCs. The genes are TRBV30 and TRBJ2-7; either TRBD1 or TRBD2 may supply D (5 bases each). The TCR originated in a human donor with severe aplastic anemia or a healthy control (not recorded which). The CDR3 nucleotides are TGTGCCTGGAGTGCGGGACCCACCTACGAGCAGTACTTC. As protein: CAWSAGPTYEQYF. Complete variable domain (other parts from reference TRBV30 and TRBJ2-7): SQTIHQWPATLVQPVGSPLSLECTVEGTSNPNLYWYRQAAGRGLQLLFYSVGIGQISSEVPQNLSASRPQDRQFILSSKKLLLSDSGFYLCAWSAGPTYEQYFGPGTRLTVT.